Here is one TCR beta chain with its context. Its antigen is unidentified. The data derive from a study of T cells in localized non-small cell lung cancer. Overall study findings and caveats: Uninvolved adjacent lung showed higher T cell clonality than tumor. The study sequenced only one region of the tumor. As a result, intratumor heterogeneity could not be excluded and remains possible. When the top 100 tumor clones were examined, a median approximately 60 of them also appeared in the adjacent lung, which was paired and uninvolved. Among blood samples, higher T cell density accompanied longer overall survival.

Profiled with immunoSEQ multiplex PCR; TCRdb holds only in-frame clones, not every one. The sample includes some 80,000 clones, 84% of them seen just once. V was shortened by 2 bases and J by 1 base, with 10 bases between the two germline ends. CDR3 length: 15 residues. The V gene's germline CDR1 is SEHNR and CDR2 FQNEAQ (reference sequence). The sample in question was peripheral blood, obtained before any cancer treatment. The chain employs TRBV7-9 and TRBJ2-3; D might be TRBD2 (6 bases). The clonotype comes from a man aged 40 to 75 with stage I lung adenocarcinoma. CDR3 in amino acids: CASSLTVAGTDTQYF. The CDR3 coding sequence is TGTGCCAGCAGCTTAACGGTAGCGGGCACAGATACGCAGTATTTT.